Listed below are T cell receptor beta chains from one sample, sequenced in a study of blood T cell repertoires in COVID-19. Only in-frame clones appear in the TCRdb table, and some are missing; sequencing was by immunoSEQ multiplex PCR. The sample holds 250,000 or so clones, 85% to 90% seen once. The source material was peripheral blood. The receptors were gathered from a woman between 65 and 79 years old with active or convalescent COVID-19. Both conserved end residues are part of each CDR3.

v_gene: TRBV5-4
CDR3aa: CASSHFAGGETQYF

v_gene: TRBV5-1
CDR3aa: CASRRDTPGNTIYF

v_gene: TRBV18
CDR3aa: CASSPLPQGAGGYTF

v_gene: TRBV7-9
CDR3aa: CASSLTVSNTGELFF

v_gene: TRBV6-5
CDR3aa: CASSPRGNRSPLHF

v_gene: TRBV4-3
CDR3aa: CASSQVRGETQYF

v_gene: TRBV6-2/TRBV6-3
CDR3aa: CASSIQGSFYNSPLHF

v_gene: TRBV14
CDR3aa: CASSQGLNYEQYF

v_gene: TRBV5-1
CDR3aa: CASSLSGGSGNTIYF

v_gene: TRBV11-3
CDR3aa: CASSFTNGDHSFF

v_gene: TRBV6-4
CDR3aa: CASSPRGEAHNEQFF

v_gene: TRBV14
CDR3aa: CASSHILDDTEAFF

v_gene: TRBV5-1
CDR3aa: CASQGTGELFF

v_gene: TRBV27
CDR3aa: CASSLSRGYNQPQHF

v_gene: TRBV4-3
CDR3aa: CASSPQARSSNYGYTF

v_gene: TRBV9
CDR3aa: CASSPLVNSYEQYF

v_gene: TRBV7-9
CDR3aa: CASSRATGKSEKLFF

v_gene: TRBV29-1
CDR3aa: CSVKGSPYEQYF

v_gene: TRBV12-3/TRBV12-4
CDR3aa: CATQRTDTQYF

v_gene: TRBV6-5
CDR3aa: CAISSGGIYEQYF

v_gene: TRBV7-8
CDR3aa: CASSSVSPGTDTQYF

v_gene: TRBV7-6
CDR3aa: CASSLNFGLRDTEAFF

v_gene: TRBV20-1
CDR3aa: CSASLRMNTEAFF

v_gene: TRBV5-6
CDR3aa: CASSFPQQLGNEQFF

v_gene: TRBV5-1
CDR3aa: CASSLGVSSYEQYF

v_gene: TRBV4-2
CDR3aa: CASSPLEGEQYF

v_gene: TRBV6-2/TRBV6-3
CDR3aa: CASSPRWTGGLWGNQPQHF

v_gene: TRBV19
CDR3aa: CASSIRQGIRANVLTF

v_gene: TRBV5-1
CDR3aa: CASSLGQGVGNGIYF

v_gene: TRBV9
CDR3aa: CASSVGVGEVNTIYF

v_gene: TRBV6-6
CDR3aa: CASNTGGSNQPQHF

v_gene: TRBV6-4
CDR3aa: CASNDEGAADRYTF

v_gene: TRBV9
CDR3aa: CASSVGGQGYGYTF

v_gene: TRBV11-2
CDR3aa: CASSPTYLTATDTQYF

v_gene: TRBV3-1/TRBV3-2
CDR3aa: CASSQQGGYGYTF

v_gene: TRBV6-5
CDR3aa: CASSYTGNMKPQHF

v_gene: TRBV5-5
CDR3aa: CASSYGQGYGYTF

v_gene: TRBV9
CDR3aa: CASSVGQVNTGELFF

v_gene: TRBV27
CDR3aa: CASSLLSRTGGRNIQYF

v_gene: TRBV24-1
CDR3aa: CATSDFSQGTIYF

v_gene: TRBV10-2
CDR3aa: CASRVFDRNTEAFF

v_gene: TRBV5-1
CDR3aa: CASSWGSGGGDTQYF

v_gene: TRBV7-8
CDR3aa: CASSLASTGELFF